The entry that follows covers one T cell receptor beta chain sequence. Its antigen is still unknown. Nothing much larger sits one base from this clone, and base qualities are not available. Set within a cohort of healthcare workers in London, UK, this nested case-control study involved weekly PCR testing of nasopharyngeal swabs along with blood sampling. Between 23 and 31 March 2020, the week of the UK lockdown, healthcare workers were enrolled and then followed up weekly for as long as 16 weeks. The germline V gene (reference sequence) yields DFQATT for CDR1 and SNEGSKA for CDR2. V drops 7 bases and J drops 6 bases, leaving 8 bases in between. From cysteine to phenylalanine, the CDR3 is 10 amino acids long. The DNA shown is the 30-base CDR3, in frame from base 1. This sample was included in a study of early T cells in non-severe SARS-CoV-2 infection (dated by TCRdb to 2020 to 2023). About the investigation overall: Bulk RNA from unsorted whole blood was used for TCR sequencing, so alpha and beta chains could not be paired.

The study at large found these results: VDJdb matching was skewed toward anti-spike CD8 responses, so virus-specific expansions were likely underestimated and private and CD4 specificities were missed.

The library was produced with 5' RACE. The sequencer was a NextSeq 500. The TCR library protocol attached unique molecular identifiers to individual cDNA molecules to correct for sequencing error and PCR bias. Both TCR alpha and beta chains were sequenced, and tight co-correlation was observed between alpha and beta sequence abundances in each sample. The study's processing was this. Decombinator V4 was used to annotate TCR sequences for V gene, J gene and CDR3. Expanded TCRs were defined as changing significantly between any two time points under a Poisson model with p below 0.0001. TCR abundances were normalised to the total number of TCRs sequenced per sample and expressed as counts per million. MAIT TCRs were defined by TRAV1-2 paired with TRAJ12, TRAJ20 or TRAJ33, and iNKT TCRs by TRAV10 paired with TRAJ18. A search of VDJdb, accessed on 1 November 2021, was run for TCRs annotated to CMV, EBV and SARS-CoV-2, with TCRs annotated for multiple antigens excluded. TCRdb reanalyzed the raw reads on its own, using fastp at Q25 for trimming and MiXCR for clone calling, and kept in-frame beta chains. One record per CDR3 amino acid sequence lists the most common genes and DNA. The V and J calls shown here were made by TCRdb, not taken from the authors' results. This sample gives fewer than 80,000 distinct CDR3 sequences in total; approximately 9.2% of them show up just once. The top ten clones comprise roughly 12% of the sample.

Specimen: whole blood, collected at baseline. This TCR derives from an adult who was a healthcare worker with PCR-confirmed SARS-CoV-2 infection or an uninfected control (not recorded which). Recombination joined TRBV20-1 with TRBJ2-3, and perhaps TRBD2 as D gene, on 5 matching bases. The CDR3 reads as follows: CSVSADTQYF. The DNA sequence is TGCAGTGTTAGCGCGGATACGCAGTATTTT.